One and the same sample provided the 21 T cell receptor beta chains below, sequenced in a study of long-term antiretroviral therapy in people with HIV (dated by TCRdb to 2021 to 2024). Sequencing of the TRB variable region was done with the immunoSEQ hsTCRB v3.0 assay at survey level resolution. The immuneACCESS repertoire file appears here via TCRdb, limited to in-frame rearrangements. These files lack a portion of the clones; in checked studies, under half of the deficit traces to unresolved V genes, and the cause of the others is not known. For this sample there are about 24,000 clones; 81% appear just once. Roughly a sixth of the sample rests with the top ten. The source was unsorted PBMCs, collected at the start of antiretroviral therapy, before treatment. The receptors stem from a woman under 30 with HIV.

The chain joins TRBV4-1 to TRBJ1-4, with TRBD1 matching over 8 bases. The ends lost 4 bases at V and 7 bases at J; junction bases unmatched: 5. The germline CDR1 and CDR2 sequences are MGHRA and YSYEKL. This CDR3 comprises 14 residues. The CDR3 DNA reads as TGCGCCAGCAGCCCTGGACAGGGACGTGAAAAACTGTTTTTT. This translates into CASSPGQGREKLFF.

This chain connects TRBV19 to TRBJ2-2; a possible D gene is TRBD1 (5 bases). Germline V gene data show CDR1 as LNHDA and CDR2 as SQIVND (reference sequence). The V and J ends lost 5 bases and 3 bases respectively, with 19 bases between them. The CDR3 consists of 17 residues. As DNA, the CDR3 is TGTGCCAGTAGTTCGCGACCCCCGACAGAGTACACCGGGGAGCTGTTTTTT. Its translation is CASSSRPPTEYTGELFF. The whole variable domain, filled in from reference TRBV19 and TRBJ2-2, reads DGGITQSPKYLFRKEGQNVTLSCEQNLNHDAMYWYRQDPGQGLRLIYYSQIVNDFQKGDIAEGYSVSREKKESFPLTVTSAQKNPTAFYLCASSSRPPTEYTGELFFGEGSRLTVL.

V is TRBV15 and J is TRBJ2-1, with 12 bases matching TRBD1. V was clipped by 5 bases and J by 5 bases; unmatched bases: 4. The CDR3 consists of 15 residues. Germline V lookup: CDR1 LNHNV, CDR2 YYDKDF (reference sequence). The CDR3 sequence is CATSSGTGGHNEQFF. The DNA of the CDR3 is TGTGCCACCAGCTCCGGGACAGGGGGCCACAATGAGCAGTTCTTC.

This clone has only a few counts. The chain's CDR3 is CASSLGGIEQYF. The CDR3 DNA follows: TGCGCCAGCAGCTTGGGGGGGATCGAGCAGTACTTC. The chain recombines TRBV5-1 with TRBJ2-7; D possibly uses TRBD1 or TRBD2 (5 bases each). Trimming shortened V by 0 bases and J by 6 bases, and 7 bases separated the two germline ends. In germline, CDR1 is SGHRS, CDR2 YFSETQ. This CDR3 contains 12 residues.

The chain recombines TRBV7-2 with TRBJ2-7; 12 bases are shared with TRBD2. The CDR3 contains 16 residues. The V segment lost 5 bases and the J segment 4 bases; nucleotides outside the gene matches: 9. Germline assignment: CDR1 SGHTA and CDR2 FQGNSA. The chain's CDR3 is CASSHGATSGGYEQYF. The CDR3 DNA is TGTGCCAGCAGCCACGGGGCGACTAGCGGGGGTTACGAGCAGTACTTC. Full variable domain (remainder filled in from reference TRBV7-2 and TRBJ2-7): GAGVSQSPSNKVTEKGKDVELRCDPISGHTALYWYRQSLGQGLEFLIYFQGNSAPDKSGLPSDRFSAERTGGSVSTLTIQRTQQEDSAVYLCASSHGATSGGYEQYFGPGTRLTVT.

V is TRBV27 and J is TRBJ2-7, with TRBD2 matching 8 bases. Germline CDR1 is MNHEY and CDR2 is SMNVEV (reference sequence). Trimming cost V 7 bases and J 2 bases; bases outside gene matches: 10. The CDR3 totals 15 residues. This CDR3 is CASNPQRGRTYEQYF. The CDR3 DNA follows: TGTGCCAGCAACCCCCAGCGGGGGCGGACCTACGAGCAGTACTTC.

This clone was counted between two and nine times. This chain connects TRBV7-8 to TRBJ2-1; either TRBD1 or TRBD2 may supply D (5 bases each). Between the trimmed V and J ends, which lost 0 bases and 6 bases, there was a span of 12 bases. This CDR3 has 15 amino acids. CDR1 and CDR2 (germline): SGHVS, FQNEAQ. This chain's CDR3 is CASSLAIRGSNEQFF. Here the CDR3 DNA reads TGTGCCAGCAGCTTAGCGATCCGGGGCTCCAATGAGCAGTTCTTC.

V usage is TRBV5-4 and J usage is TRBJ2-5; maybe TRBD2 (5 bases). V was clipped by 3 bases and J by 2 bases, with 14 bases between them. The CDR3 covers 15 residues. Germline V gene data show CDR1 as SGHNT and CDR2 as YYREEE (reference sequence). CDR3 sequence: CASSSLTGKQETQYF. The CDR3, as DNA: TGTGCCAGCAGCTCCCTGACGGGGAAACAAGAGACCCAGTACTTC. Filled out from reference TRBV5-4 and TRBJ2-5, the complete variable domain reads ETGVTQSPTHLIKTRGQQVTLRCSSQSGHNTVSWYQQALGQGPQFIFQYYREEENGRGNFPPRFSGLQFPNYSSELNVNALELDDSALYLCASSSLTGKQETQYFGPGTRLLVL.

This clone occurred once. The CDR3: CASSWTGTEAFF. In DNA form, the CDR3 reads TGTGCCAGCAGCTGGACAGGGACTGAAGCTTTCTTT. The rearrangement uses TRBV5-8 and TRBJ1-1, with 8 bases matching TRBD1. The germline CDR1 and CDR2 sequences are SGHTS and YDEGEE. The CDR3 sequence is 12 residues long. Losses at the gene ends were 3 bases for V and 5 bases for J; bases not matched to a gene: 0.

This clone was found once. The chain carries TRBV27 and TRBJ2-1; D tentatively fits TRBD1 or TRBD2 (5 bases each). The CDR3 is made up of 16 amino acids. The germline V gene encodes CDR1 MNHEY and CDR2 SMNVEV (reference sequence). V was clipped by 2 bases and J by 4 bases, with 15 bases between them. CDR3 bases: TGTGCCAGCAGTTTAGGGGGAAGGGGCTTATACAATGAGCAGTTCTTC. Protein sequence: CASSLGGRGLYNEQFF.

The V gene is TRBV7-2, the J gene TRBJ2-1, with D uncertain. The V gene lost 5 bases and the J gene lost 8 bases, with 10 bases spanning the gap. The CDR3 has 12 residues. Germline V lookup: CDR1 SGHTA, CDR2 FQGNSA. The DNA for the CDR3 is TGTGCCAGCAGCCCCACGAACTATGAGCAGTTCTTC. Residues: CASSPTNYEQFF.

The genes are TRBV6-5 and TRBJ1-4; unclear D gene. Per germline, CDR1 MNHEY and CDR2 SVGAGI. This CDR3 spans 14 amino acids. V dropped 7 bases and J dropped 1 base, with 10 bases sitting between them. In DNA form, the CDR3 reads TGTGCCAGCACCCAGACGGAAACTAATGAAAAACTGTTTTTT. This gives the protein CASTQTETNEKLFF.

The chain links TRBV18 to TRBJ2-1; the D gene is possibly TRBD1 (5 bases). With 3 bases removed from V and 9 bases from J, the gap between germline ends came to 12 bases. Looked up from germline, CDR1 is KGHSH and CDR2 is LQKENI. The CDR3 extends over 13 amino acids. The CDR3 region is CASSPYRKGEQFF. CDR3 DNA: TGTGCCAGCTCACCTTACAGGAAGGGTGAGCAGTTCTTC.

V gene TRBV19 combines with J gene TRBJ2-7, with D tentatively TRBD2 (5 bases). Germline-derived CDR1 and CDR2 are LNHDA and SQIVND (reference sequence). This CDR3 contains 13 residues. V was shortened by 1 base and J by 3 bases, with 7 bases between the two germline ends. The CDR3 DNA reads TGTGCCAGTAGTATAGCGGACTTCTACGAGCAGTACTTC. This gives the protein CASSIADFYEQYF. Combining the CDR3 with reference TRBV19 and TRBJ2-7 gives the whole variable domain DGGITQSPKYLFRKEGQNVTLSCEQNLNHDAMYWYRQDPGQGLRLIYYSQIVNDFQKGDIAEGYSVSREKKESFPLTVTSAQKNPTAFYLCASSIADFYEQYFGPGTRLTVT.

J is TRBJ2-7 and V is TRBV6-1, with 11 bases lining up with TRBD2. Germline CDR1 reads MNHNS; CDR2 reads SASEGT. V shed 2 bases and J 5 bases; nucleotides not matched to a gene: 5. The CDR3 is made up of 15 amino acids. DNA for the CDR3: TGTGCCAGCAGTGAACTAGCGGGAGGTTGGAACGAGCAGTACTTC. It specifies CASSELAGGWNEQYF.

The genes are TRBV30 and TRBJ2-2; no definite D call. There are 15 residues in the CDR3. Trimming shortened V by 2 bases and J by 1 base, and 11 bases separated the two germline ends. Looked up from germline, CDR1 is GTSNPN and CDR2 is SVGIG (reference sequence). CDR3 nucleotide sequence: TGTGCCTGGAGTCCTATGGGGATGAACACCGGGGAGCTGTTTTTT. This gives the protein CAWSPMGMNTGELFF.

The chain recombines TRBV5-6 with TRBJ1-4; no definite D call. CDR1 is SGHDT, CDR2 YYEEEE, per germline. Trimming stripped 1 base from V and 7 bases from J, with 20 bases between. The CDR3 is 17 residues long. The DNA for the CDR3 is TGTGCCAGCAGCTTGCCCGGGTCCGCGGGCGTGGGTGAAAAACTGTTTTTT. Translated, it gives CASSLPGSAGVGEKLFF.

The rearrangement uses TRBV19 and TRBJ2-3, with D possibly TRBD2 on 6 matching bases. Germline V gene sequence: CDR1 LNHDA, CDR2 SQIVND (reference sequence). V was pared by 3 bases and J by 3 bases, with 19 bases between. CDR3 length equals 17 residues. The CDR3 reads CASSMGTSSHSTDTQYF. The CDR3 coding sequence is TGTGCCAGTAGTATGGGAACTAGCTCCCATTCAACAGATACGCAGTATTTT.

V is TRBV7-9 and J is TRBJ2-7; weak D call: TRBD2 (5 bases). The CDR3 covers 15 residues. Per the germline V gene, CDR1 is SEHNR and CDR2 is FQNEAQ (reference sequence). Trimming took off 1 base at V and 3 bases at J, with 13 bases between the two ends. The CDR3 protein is CASSLGSGIVYEQYF. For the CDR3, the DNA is TGTGCCAGCAGCTTAGGGTCGGGGATAGTCTACGAGCAGTACTTC.

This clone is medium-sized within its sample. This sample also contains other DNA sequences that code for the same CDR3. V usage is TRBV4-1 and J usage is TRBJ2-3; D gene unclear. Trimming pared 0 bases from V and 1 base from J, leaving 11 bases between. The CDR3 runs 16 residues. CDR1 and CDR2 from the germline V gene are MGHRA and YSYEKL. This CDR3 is CASSQEGSPGTDTQYF. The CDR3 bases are TGCGCCAGCAGCCAAGAAGGTTCCCCGGGCACAGATACGCAGTATTTT.

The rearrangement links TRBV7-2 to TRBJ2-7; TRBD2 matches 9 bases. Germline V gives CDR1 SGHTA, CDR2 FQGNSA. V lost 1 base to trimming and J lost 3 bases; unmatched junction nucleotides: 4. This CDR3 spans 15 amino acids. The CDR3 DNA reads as TGTGCCAGCAGCTTAGAAAGCGGGGGGATCTACGAGCAGTACTTC. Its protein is CASSLESGGIYEQYF.